A single TCR beta chain is shown here with its context. Sequenced by immunoSEQ multiplex PCR; TCRdb stores in-frame clones only, minus some. The sample consists of tens of thousands of clones, nearly 90% of them appearing once. This specimen comes from a study of untreated major depressive disorder. The length of the CDR3 is 13 residues. Looked up from germline, CDR1 is SQVTM and CDR2 is ANQGSEA. V lost 1 base and J lost 9, with 13 bases in between. Sequencing input: CD4+ T cells from PBMCs. This clonotype was obtained from a woman aged 40 to 50 in good health. V and J are TRBV29-1 and TRBJ1-5; TRBD1 might be the D (5 bases). The CDR3 nucleotides are TGCAGCGTTGAAGTGAGCCAGGGTAGGCCCCAGCATTTT. Translating it yields CSVEVSQGRPQHF.